These 30 T cell receptor beta chains originate from one sample sequenced in a study of cytomegalovirus exposure and HLA in healthy donors. Primers for the PCR totalled 60 Vbeta and 13 Jbeta. Only in-frame clones appear in the TCRdb table, and some are missing; sequencing was by immunoSEQ multiplex PCR. The table includes around 150,000 clones, 60% to 80% detected once. The sequencing sample was made of PBMCs. The receptors here all came from a male donor in good health and CMV-seronegative.

This clone was picked up a small number of times. CDR3 sequence: CASRTLRTQGRSPLHF. In nucleotides, the CDR3 is TGTGCCAGCAGGACTCTTCGGACCCAAGGGAGATCACCCCTCCACTTT. J is TRBJ1-6 and V is TRBV11-2; D unresolved. V lost 6 bases to trimming and J lost 10 bases, with 22 bases between them. Germline CDR1 and CDR2: SGHAT and FQNNGV. The CDR3 is 16 residues long.

This chain links TRBV9 with TRBJ1-1; D is possibly TRBD1 (5 bases). Per germline, CDR1 SGDLS and CDR2 YYNGEE. V was shortened by 1 base and J by 3 bases, with 10 bases between the two germline ends. The CDR3 consists of 14 residues. DNA for the CDR3: TGTGCCAGCAGCGTACGATTAGGGGACACTGAAGCTTTCTTT. Translating gives CASSVRLGDTEAFF.

The gene calls are TRBV19 and TRBJ2-7, with TRBD1 matching 9 bases. Per germline, CDR1 LNHDA and CDR2 SQIVND (reference sequence). Germline trimming cut 6 bases from V and 2 bases from J; bases unmatched to any gene: 11. The CDR3 spans 16 residues. The CDR3 region is CASSPRTGAVAYEQYF. CDR3 DNA: TGTGCCAGTAGCCCCCGGACAGGGGCGGTGGCCTACGAGCAGTACTTC.

The chain employs TRBV30 and TRBJ1-5; the match to TRBD1 covers 7 bases. V trimming: 0 bases; J trimming: 11 bases; junction bases outside the gene matches: 10. The CDR3 totals 14 residues. Germline V gene lookup returns CDR1 GTSNPN and CDR2 SVGIG (reference sequence). The CDR3 loop reads CAWSVLGGPSAQHF. The CDR3 DNA follows: TGTGCCTGGAGTGTACTAGGGGGCCCTTCGGCCCAGCATTTT.

The V call is TRBV6-5, the J call TRBJ1-6, with 10 positions matching TRBD1. Trimming cost V 0 bases and J 14 bases; bases outside gene matches: 4. The CDR3 consists of 14 residues. Germline CDR1 and CDR2: MNHEY and SVGAGI. CDR3 residues: CASSYSGTGESLHF. DNA for the CDR3: TGTGCCAGCAGTTACTCCGGGACAGGGGAATCCCTCCACTTT.

The chain carries TRBV5-5 and TRBJ2-7; the D gene is possibly TRBD2 (6 bases). The ends were cut back, 7 bases at V and 3 bases at J, with 17 bases in the middle. This CDR3 is built from 14 residues. CDR1 is SGHKS, CDR2 YYEKEE, per germline (reference sequence). The CDR3 bases are TGTGCCAGCGGGTTAGGGACTGATTACTACGAGCAGTACTTC. It specifies CASGLGTDYYEQYF. The whole variable domain, filled in from reference TRBV5-5 and TRBJ2-7, reads DAGVTQSPTHLIKTRGQQVTLRCSPISGHKSVSWYQQVLGQGPQFIFQYYEKEERGRGNFPDRFSARQFPNYSSELNVNALLLGDSALYLCASGLGTDYYEQYFGPGTRLTVT.

V is TRBV6-5 and J is TRBJ2-3; tentative D call: TRBD2 (5 bases). The germline gives CDR1 MNHEY, CDR2 SVGAGI. This CDR3 region has 11 residues. Trimming took 8 bases from V and 6 from J, leaving 9 bases between them. The DNA of the CDR3 is TGTGCCAGCCAGCGAGGGGATACGCAGTATTTT. Translated: CASQRGDTQYF.

The chain employs TRBV5-4 and TRBJ1-2; 12 bases are a match to TRBD1. V dropped 4 bases and J dropped 6; count of bases not matched to a gene: 7. Germline V gene lookup returns CDR1 SGHNT and CDR2 YYREEE (reference sequence). CDR3 length equals 15 residues. CDR3 sequence: CASSINRDRGHGYTF. CDR3 bases: TGTGCCAGCAGCATCAATAGGGACAGGGGGCATGGCTACACCTTC.

This sequence joins TRBV30 and TRBJ1-1; 9 positions agree with TRBD1. CDR1 and CDR2 from the germline V gene are GTSNPN and SVGIG (reference sequence). Trimming removed 7 bases from V and 4 bases from J; junction bases left unmatched: 10. The CDR3 has 14 residues. As DNA, the CDR3 is TGTGCCTCCCGGGACAGGGCGCGGGGCACTGAAGCTTTCTTT. Its protein product is CASRDRARGTEAFF.

This chain uses TRBV2 with TRBJ2-7; 7 bases map to TRBD1. The CDR3 is made up of 13 amino acids. CDR1 is SNHLY and CDR2 is FYNNEI in the germline V gene. Losses at the gene ends were 7 bases for V and 3 bases for J; bases not matched to a gene: 6. CDR3 loop: CASMGTDNYEQYF. CDR3 nucleotide sequence: TGTGCCAGCATGGGGACAGACAACTACGAGCAGTACTTC.

The chain combines TRBV5-5 with TRBJ1-1; D possibly corresponds to TRBD1 (5 bases). The CDR3 consists of 13 residues. Trimming cost V 0 bases and J 8 bases, with 11 bases left between them. Germline V CDR1 and CDR2: SGHKS, YYEKEE (reference sequence). The CDR3 bases are TGTGCCAGCAGCTTGGAGTGGGGCTTGGAAGCTTTCTTT. This translates into CASSLEWGLEAFF.

DNA for the CDR3: TGTGCCACCAGCACCCGGGGGACCTACGAGCAGTACTTC. Translated, it gives CATSTRGTYEQYF. V gene TRBV15 combines with J gene TRBJ2-7, with D possibly matching TRBD2 (6 bases). V lost 4 bases and J lost 2, with 9 bases in between. From germline, CDR1 is LNHNV and CDR2 YYDKDF (reference sequence). The CDR3 runs 13 residues.

The chain links TRBV6-1 to TRBJ2-1; D unresolved. The CDR3 spans 12 residues. V lost 6 bases, J lost 2 bases, and 5 bases lay in between. Germline assignment: CDR1 MNHNS and CDR2 SASEGT. The CDR3 DNA is TGTGCCAGCAGCGTCGCCTACAATGAGCAGTTCTTC. Translation gives CASSVAYNEQFF.

V usage is TRBV27 and J usage is TRBJ2-7; D might be TRBD1 (6 bases). CDR1 and CDR2 from the germline V gene are MNHEY and SMNVEV (reference sequence). CDR3 length equals 16 residues. Trimming removed 5 bases from V and 5 bases from J, with 22 bases in between. CDR3 in amino acids: CASSPNTGLRVDEQYF. CDR3 DNA sequence: TGTGCCAGCAGTCCGAACACAGGGTTAAGGGTGGACGAGCAGTACTTC.

The V gene is TRBV25-1, the J gene TRBJ2-1; 11 bases line up with TRBD1. CDR1 MGHDK and CDR2 SYGVNS come from the germline V gene. V trimming: 2 bases; J trimming: 7 bases; junction bases outside the gene matches: 10. This CDR3 is 17 amino acids long. This chain's CDR3 is CASSESKTGTGGNEQFF. In DNA, the CDR3 is TGTGCCAGCAGTGAAAGTAAAACCGGGACAGGGGGAAATGAGCAGTTCTTC.

On this clone: Sequence at one end of the junction differs from germline and may be a read error. The rearrangement uses TRBV2 and TRBJ1-2; D gene uncertain. Germline V gene lookup returns CDR1 SNHLY and CDR2 FYNNEI. This CDR3 contains 12 residues. The CDR3 DNA reads TGTGCCAGCAGTGAAGCGGGCCCCCTTCCCCTTTTC. Protein: CASSEAGPLPLF. The full variable domain, rest sourced from reference TRBV2 and TRBJ1-2, is EPEVTQTPSHQVTQMGQEVILRCVPISNHLYFYWYRQILGQKVEFLVSFYNNEISEKSEIFDDQFSVERPDGSNFTLKIRSTKLEDSAMYFCASSEAGPLPLFGSGTRLTVV.

The chain recombines TRBV21-1 with TRBJ2-7; the table's D call of TRBD1 was not tested on the DNA. TRBV21-1 is recorded as a pseudogene. There are 23 residues in the CDR3. Written as DNA, the CDR3 is TGTGCCAGCAGCAAAGGAGTTTTTCTTTTTTTAGAAGTGGGCTGCCTTTACTCCTACGAGCAGTACTTC. It encodes CASSKGVFLFLEVGCLYSYEQYF.

This sequence joins TRBV6-5 and TRBJ2-7; 10 nucleotides match TRBD1. The V gene's germline CDR1 is MNHEY and CDR2 SVGAGI. With V trimmed by 5 bases and J by 4 bases, 5 bases remained unmatched. CDR3 length: 14 amino acids. As DNA, the CDR3 is TGTGCCAGCAGTAAGGGACAGGGGACGTACGAGCAGTACTTC. It is translated as CASSKGQGTYEQYF.

The chain carries TRBV11-2 and TRBJ2-1; maybe TRBD2 (5 bases). This CDR3 spans 17 amino acids. CDR1 is SGHAT and CDR2 is FQNNGV in the germline V gene. Deletions cut 6 bases from V and 1 base from J, with 19 bases between. DNA of the CDR3: TGTGCCAGCAGAAACCTCAAGCGGTTCGGGTCCTACAATGAGCAGTTCTTC. This gives the protein CASRNLKRFGSYNEQFF.

The chain links TRBV27 to TRBJ2-7, with 7 bases matching TRBD1. Trimming removed 8 bases from V and 0 bases from J; junction bases left unmatched: 10. CDR3 length: 15 amino acids. The germline V gene encodes CDR1 MNHEY and CDR2 SMNVEV (reference sequence). CDR3 sequence (DNA): TGTGCCAGCGCCCCCTACCGGGACAGCTCCTACGAGCAGTACTTC. Its protein product is CASAPYRDSSYEQYF.

This clone turned up a few times. This sequence joins TRBV5-1 and TRBJ2-5; 10 nucleotides agree with TRBD2. Trimming cost V 5 bases and J 5 bases; bases outside gene matches: 9. The V gene's germline CDR1 is SGHRS and CDR2 YFSETQ. This CDR3 has 15 amino acids. For the CDR3, the DNA is TGCGCCAGCAGTGGAGCGGGGGGGCTATGGGAGACCCAGTACTTC. Protein: CASSGAGGLWETQYF.

The V and J genes are TRBV4-2 and TRBJ2-2; 11 bases match TRBD2. The CDR3 length is 16 residues. CDR1 LGHNA and CDR2 YNFKEQ come from the germline V gene. V gave up 2 bases and J gave up 2 bases; unmatched junction bases: 1. CDR3: CASSQTSGGNTGELFF. The CDR3 region has the DNA TGTGCCAGCAGCCAAACTAGCGGGGGAAACACCGGGGAGCTGTTTTTT.

This chain joins TRBV7-9 and TRBJ2-1; D is possibly TRBD1 (6 bases). V gave up 4 bases and J gave up 1 base, with 8 bases separating them. The CDR3 spans 14 residues. The germline gives CDR1 SEHNR, CDR2 FQNEAQ (reference sequence). In DNA form, the CDR3 reads TGTGCCAGCAGCTCGACAGGTTCCTACAATGAGCAGTTCTTC. Its protein product is CASSSTGSYNEQFF.

V is TRBV27 and J is TRBJ1-2, with TRBD1 matching 9 bases. Losses at the gene ends were 8 bases for V and 4 bases for J; bases not matched to a gene: 2. The germline CDR1 and CDR2 sequences are MNHEY and SMNVEV (reference sequence). The CDR3 runs to 12 residues. Written as DNA, the CDR3 is TGTGCCAGCCTGGGACAGGGCTATGGCTACACCTTC. This codes for CASLGQGYGYTF.

This CDR3 reads CASRADRGVYEQYF. The DNA of the CDR3 is TGTGCCAGCAGGGCCGACAGGGGCGTCTACGAGCAGTACTTC. This rearrangement joins TRBV6-5 to TRBJ2-7; 8 bases match TRBD1. The germline gives CDR1 MNHEY, CDR2 SVGAGI. J lost 3 bases, V lost 6 bases, and 7 bases had no gene match. The CDR3 runs 14 residues.

This chain connects TRBV28 to TRBJ1-1, with 7 nucleotides matching TRBD1. The V and J ends lost 8 bases and 3 bases, in that order; junction bases with no gene match: 6. Germline V gene data show CDR1 as MDHEN and CDR2 as SYDVKM. The CDR3 runs 13 residues. The CDR3 sequence is CASCRGGDTEAFF. The CDR3 DNA sequence: TGTGCCAGCTGTCGAGGGGGCGACACTGAAGCTTTCTTT.

The chain joins TRBV14 to TRBJ2-5; 7 bases are a match to TRBD1. V shed 3 bases, J shed 0 bases, and the junction held 10 bases outside the gene matches. CDR1 SGHDN and CDR2 FVKESK come from the germline V gene. CDR3 length equals 17 residues. The CDR3 spells CASSQAYRGRYQETQYF. For the CDR3, the DNA is TGTGCCAGCAGCCAGGCTTACAGGGGAAGATACCAAGAGACCCAGTACTTC. The whole variable domain, remainder taken from reference TRBV14 and TRBJ2-5, is EAGVTQFPSHSVIEKGQTVTLRCDPISGHDNLYWYRRVMGKEIKFLLHFVKESKQDESGMPNNRFLAERTGGTYSTLKVQPAELEDSGVYFCASSQAYRGRYQETQYFGPGTRLLVL.

This chain links TRBV10-3 with TRBJ2-5, with a possible D match to TRBD1 (6 bases). The germline V gene has CDR1 ENHRY and CDR2 SYGVKD. The CDR3 loop spans 13 amino acids. The germline V and J ends were trimmed by 6 bases and 5 bases, with 13 bases remaining between them. CDR3 in amino acids: CAIRGAEVETQYF. CDR3 DNA sequence: TGTGCCATCAGGGGGGCCGAAGTCGAGACCCAGTACTTC.

This clone was seen only a few times. The chain couples TRBV19 to TRBJ1-2; possibly TRBD1 for D (5 bases). The CDR3 length is 11 residues. V was trimmed by 11 bases and J by 8 bases, leaving 15 bases between them. CDR1 and CDR2 from the germline V gene are LNHDA and SQIVND (reference sequence). The CDR3 DNA reads TGTGCCGTCCGTGGGGCCACCGGCTACACCTTC. It yields the protein CAVRGATGYTF.

The DNA for the CDR3 is TGTGCCAGCAGCTTAGTCACAGGACCGAATTCACCCCTCCACTTT. This codes for CASSLVTGPNSPLHF. The rearrangement links TRBV7-9 to TRBJ1-6; a possible D gene is TRBD1 (5 bases). Germline V gene lookup returns CDR1 SEHNR and CDR2 FQNEAQ (reference sequence). V lost 1 base and J lost 7, with 11 bases in between. The CDR3 has 15 amino acids.